In its sample, the clone carrying this T cell receptor (beta chain) was seen a few times. Its antigen remains unidentified. This specimen comes from a study of response to subunit inactivated influenza vaccine. TCRdb recomputed calls from the RT-PCR reads with MiXCR, one row per CDR3 protein. The sample lists around 500,000 distinct CDR3 sequences, 11% occurring once. Notes on the study in general: Only a handful of new T cells, the authors suggested, are recruited with each seasonal influenza vaccination.

The starting material was PBMCs from blood, obtained 45 days after vaccination. The sequence came from a man aged 45-65 years who received an inactivated influenza vaccine.

The CDR3 DNA reads as TGTGCCACCAGCAGAGTATTGAGTACCGATGAGCAGTTCTTC. Translating gives CATSRVLSTDEQFF. This sequence joins TRBV15 and TRBJ2-1; D is uncertain. Germline lookup yields CDR1 LNHNV and CDR2 YYDKDF (reference sequence). V was trimmed by 1 base and J by 8 bases, leaving 12 bases between them. CDR3 length: 14 residues.